This paragraph covers one T cell receptor beta chain sequence. The antigen remains unidentified. These data come from a study of cytomegalovirus exposure and HLA in healthy donors. Study summary: Of about 390 genotyped donors, more than 75% grouped in the Caucasian-associated ancestry cluster.

Use of 60 Vbeta and 13 Jbeta primers characterized the PCR. Assay: immunoSEQ multiplex PCR; the TCRdb copy retains only in-frame clones and omits some. In the table there are 120,000 or so clones, around three quarters of which are singletons. The CDR3 is 14 amino acids. Germline lookup yields CDR1 SNHLY and CDR2 FYNNEI. The V and J ends lost 6 bases and 2 bases, in that order; junction bases with no gene match: 7. Overall study results and limits: What a later analysis reportedly showed was that an Asian-associated ancestry cluster had fewer N-insertions than the 666-donor mean. Links to common viral pathogens appeared, in a later analysis, for several of the most significant clusters.

The sample was PBMCs. This TCR was recovered from a female donor in good health and CMV-seronegative. The rearrangement links TRBV2 to TRBJ2-7, with 7 positions matching TRBD1. CDR3 sequence: CASRDPGQPYEQYF. In DNA form, the CDR3 reads TGTGCCAGCAGAGATCCGGGACAGCCCTACGAGCAGTACTTC.